This entry lists 4 T cell receptor beta chains sequenced from one sample in a study of control samples from healthy donors and cancer patients. Produced via immunoSEQ multiplex PCR; TCRdb's table is partial and in-frame only. There are 79,000 or so clones in the sample; about 89% occur only once, and 9.5% to 10% lies in the top ten. Sequenced material: PBMCs. Receptors originate from a woman aged 50 to 60 with colorectal cancer.

This clone was seen a single time. The V call is TRBV7-9, the J call TRBJ1-1, with D perhaps matching TRBD1 (6 bases). The CDR3 has 14 amino acids. The V end lost 1 base, the J end lost 1 base, and 7 bases lay between the germline ends. CDR1 SEHNR and CDR2 FQNEAQ come from the germline V gene (reference sequence). The CDR3 DNA reads as TGTGCCAGCAGCTTAGAGGGGGGGAACACTGAAGCTTTCTTT. Its protein is CASSLEGGNTEAFF.

The rearrangement uses TRBV7-8 and TRBJ1-2, with D possibly TRBD1 on 5 matching bases. Looked up from germline, CDR1 is SGHVS and CDR2 is FQNEAQ. The CDR3 is 14 amino acids. Trimming left V 1 base short and J 7 bases short, with 13 bases between. CDR3 in DNA: TGTGCCAGCAGCTTAGATTCGGGGGAGGGTGGCTACACCTTC. Translation gives CASSLDSGEGGYTF.

The CDR3 loop reads CASNLGRGVSTEAFF. The DNA of the CDR3 is TGCGCCAGCAACCTGGGTAGAGGGGTAAGCACTGAAGCTTTCTTT. The chain carries TRBV4-3 and TRBJ1-1; a weak D match, TRBD1 (5 bases). Germline V gene lookup returns CDR1 LGHNA and CDR2 YSLEER. The CDR3 length is 15 residues. V lost 7 bases and J 4 bases, leaving 19 bases between the germline ends.

This chain links TRBV29-1 with TRBJ2-1; 10 bases are shared with TRBD2. V gave up 3 bases and J gave up 7 bases; unmatched junction bases: 3. Germline CDR1 and CDR2: SQVTM and ANQGSEA. The CDR3 length is 13 residues. The CDR3 DNA sequence: TGCAGCGTTGACAGCGGGGGGGGAAATGAGCAGTTCTTC. This gives the protein CSVDSGGGNEQFF.